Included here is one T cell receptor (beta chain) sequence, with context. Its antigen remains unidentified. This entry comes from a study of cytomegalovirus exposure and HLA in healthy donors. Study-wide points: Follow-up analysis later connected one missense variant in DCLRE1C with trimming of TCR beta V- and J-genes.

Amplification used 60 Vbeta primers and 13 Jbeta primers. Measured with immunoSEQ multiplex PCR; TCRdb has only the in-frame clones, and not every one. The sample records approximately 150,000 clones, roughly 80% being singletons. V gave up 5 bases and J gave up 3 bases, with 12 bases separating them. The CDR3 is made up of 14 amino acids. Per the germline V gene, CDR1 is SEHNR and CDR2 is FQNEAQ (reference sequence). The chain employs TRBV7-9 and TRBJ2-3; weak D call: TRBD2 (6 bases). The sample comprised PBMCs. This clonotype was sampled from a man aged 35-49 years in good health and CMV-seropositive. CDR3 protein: CASSEFRETDTQYF. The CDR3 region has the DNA TGTGCCAGCAGCGAATTTCGGGAGACAGATACGCAGTATTTT. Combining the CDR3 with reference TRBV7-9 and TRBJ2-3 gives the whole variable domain DTGVSQNPRHKITKRGQNVTFRCDPISEHNRLYWYRQTLGQGPEFLTYFQNEAQLEKSRLLSDRFSAERPKGSFSTLEIQRTEQGDSAMYLCASSEFRETDTQYFGPGTRLTVL.